The 20 T cell receptor beta chains reported below all come from one sample, sequenced in a study of blood T cell repertoires in COVID-19. The method was immunoSEQ multiplex PCR; TCRdb's version includes in-frame clones alone and lacks a portion of them. The profile shows about 52,000 clones, under 90% of them singletons. Material for sequencing was peripheral blood. The source is a man older than 75 with active or convalescent COVID-19.

This clone occurred once. The chain uses TRBV19 and TRBJ1-1; D unclear. The CDR3 is 13 amino acids. Germline V gene sequence: CDR1 LNHDA, CDR2 SQIVND (reference sequence). Trimming removed 3 bases at V and 6 bases at J, with 11 bases between. Written as DNA, the CDR3 is TGTGCCAGTAGTATCGAAGCGCGGGCTGAAGCTTTCTTT. It is translated as CASSIEARAEAFF.

The J gene is TRBJ1-1, the V gene TRBV11-2; TRBD1 matches 11 bases. V was clipped by 4 bases and J by 7 bases; unmatched bases: 5. The CDR3 length is 14 residues. The germline V gene has CDR1 SGHAT and CDR2 FQNNGV. In DNA form, the CDR3 reads TGTGCCAGCAGCTGGGGACAGGGGGAGTTTGAAGCTTTCTTT. Translated, it gives CASSWGQGEFEAFF.

This chain uses TRBV19 with TRBJ1-5, with a possible D match to TRBD1 (6 bases). V was cut by 1 base and J by 5 bases, with 18 bases left in between. This CDR3 contains 17 residues. Germline CDR1 is LNHDA and CDR2 is SQIVND (reference sequence). The CDR3, as DNA: TGTGCCAGTAGTATAGGGCAGGGGTATTGGGGTGATCAGCCCCAGCATTTT. Translating it yields CASSIGQGYWGDQPQHF.

The CDR3 sequence is CAISEGVYSNQPQHF. The CDR3 region has the DNA TGTGCCATCAGTGAGGGAGTATATAGCAATCAGCCCCAGCATTTT. The gene calls are TRBV10-3 and TRBJ1-5; D not certain. Trimming pared 2 bases from V and 0 bases from J, leaving 8 bases between. CDR1 and CDR2 from the germline V gene are ENHRY and SYGVKD. The CDR3 spans 15 residues.

The CDR3 loop is CASSFNRDPNEKLFF. CDR3 nucleotide sequence: TGTGCCAGCTCATTCAACAGGGACCCTAATGAAAAACTGTTTTTT. This chain links TRBV18 with TRBJ1-4, with a possible D match to TRBD1 (6 bases). V lost 5 bases and J 3 bases, leaving 13 bases between the germline ends. Looked up from germline, CDR1 is KGHSH and CDR2 is LQKENI. The CDR3 extends over 15 amino acids.

V gene TRBV4-3 combines with J gene TRBJ1-6, with 11 bases matching TRBD1. The germline V gene encodes CDR1 LGHNA and CDR2 YSLEER. After removal of 0 bases from V and 9 bases from J, the junction contained 1 base not matched to a gene. This CDR3 has 15 amino acids. CDR3 residues: CASSQEGTGGSPLHF. The CDR3 DNA is TGCGCCAGCAGCCAAGAAGGGACAGGGGGTTCACCCCTCCACTTT.

The CDR3 region has the DNA TGTGCCAGCAGTTCCTACACGAGGAGCTCCTACGAGCAGTACTTC. It encodes CASSSYTRSSYEQYF. This sequence joins TRBV28 and TRBJ2-7; no clear D. This CDR3 is 15 amino acids long. The V and J ends lost 4 bases and 0 bases respectively, with 13 bases between them. Germline V gene sequence: CDR1 MDHEN, CDR2 SYDVKM.

The chain is built from TRBV9 and TRBJ2-1; D is possibly TRBD2 (5 bases). Germline assignment: CDR1 SGDLS and CDR2 YYNGEE. This CDR3 is built from 11 residues. V lost 7 bases and J lost 7, with 9 bases in between. The CDR3, as DNA: TGTGCCAGCCCCCGGAGGAATGAGCAGTTCTTC. Protein product: CASPRRNEQFF.

CDR3 DNA: TGTGCCAGCAGCTTAACCAACAGGGCGAACACTGAAGCTTTCTTT. It translates to CASSLTNRANTEAFF. The chain combines TRBV7-2 with TRBJ1-1; possibly TRBD1 for D (6 bases). The V gene's germline CDR1 is SGHTA and CDR2 FQGNSA. The CDR3 loop spans 15 amino acids. Trimming left V 2 bases short and J 1 base short, with 11 bases between.

This clone occurred a few times. The rearrangement links TRBV2 to TRBJ2-1; 9 bases are a match to TRBD1. The CDR3 consists of 14 residues. Trimming at V came to 4 bases and at J to 2 bases, leaving 0 bases not matched to a gene. Germline assignment: CDR1 SNHLY and CDR2 FYNNEI. The CDR3 bases are TGTGCCAGCAGTGGACAGGGGGCCTACAATGAGCAGTTCTTC. It codes for CASSGQGAYNEQFF.

J is TRBJ1-6 and V is TRBV18; 9 bases fit TRBD1. CDR1 and CDR2 from the germline V gene are KGHSH and LQKENI. With 4 bases clipped from V and 9 bases from J, the junction kept 10 bases outside the gene matches. The CDR3 spans 16 residues. The CDR3 bases are TGTGCCAGCTCACTATTACCGGGACAGGGACGTTCACCCCTCCACTTT. Protein product: CASSLLPGQGRSPLHF. Supplemented by reference TRBV18 and TRBJ1-6, the full variable domain reads NAGVMQNPRHLVRRRGQEARLRCSPMKGHSHVYWYRQLPEEGLKFMVYLQKENIIDESGMPKERFSAEFPKEGPSILRIQQVVRGDSAAYFCASSLLPGQGRSPLHFGNGTRLTVT.

The sample holds one count of this clone. J is TRBJ1-1 and V is TRBV7-3; D perhaps matches TRBD1 (6 bases). The CDR3 runs to 13 residues. CDR1 is SGHTA, CDR2 FQGTGA, per germline. Trimming left V 2 bases short and J 6 bases short, with 10 bases between. The CDR3 here is CASSLDRPSEAFF. In nucleotides, the CDR3 is TGTGCCAGCAGCTTAGACAGGCCCTCTGAAGCTTTCTTT.

The rearrangement links TRBV9 to TRBJ1-2; D unresolved. Germline V CDR1 and CDR2: SGDLS, YYNGEE. This CDR3 has 11 residues. Trimming took 4 bases from V and 8 from J, leaving 9 bases between them. CDR3 region: CASSREGGYTF. CDR3 DNA: TGTGCCAGCAGCAGGGAGGGAGGCTACACCTTC.

This clone was found once. The J gene is TRBJ1-6, the V gene TRBV5-4; D is possibly TRBD1 (5 bases). The germline CDR1 and CDR2 sequences are SGHNT and YYREEE (reference sequence). V was trimmed by 2 bases and J by 6 bases, leaving 6 bases between them. This CDR3 comprises 13 residues. The CDR3 bases are TGTGCCAGCAGCTTACAGGTTAATTCACCCCTCCACTTT. It encodes CASSLQVNSPLHF. Drawing the rest from reference TRBV5-4 and TRBJ1-6, the complete variable domain is ETGVTQSPTHLIKTRGQQVTLRCSSQSGHNTVSWYQQALGQGPQFIFQYYREEENGRGNFPPRFSGLQFPNYSSELNVNALELDDSALYLCASSLQVNSPLHFGNGTRLTVT.

J is TRBJ2-3 and V is TRBV30; D might be TRBD2 (5 bases). Trimming removed 5 bases from V and 4 bases from J, with 13 bases in between. Germline V gene sequence: CDR1 GTSNPN, CDR2 SVGIG (reference sequence). CDR3 size: 13 residues. This chain's CDR3 is CAWRPKLADTQYF. In DNA, the CDR3 is TGTGCCTGGCGTCCCAAACTAGCAGATACGCAGTATTTT.

Here the CDR3 reads CASSPLGAGDAIYEQYF. DNA of the CDR3: TGTGCCAGCAGTCCCTTAGGTGCAGGCGACGCTATCTACGAGCAGTACTTC. The V and J genes are TRBV28 and TRBJ2-7; D ambiguous. CDR3 length: 17 residues. Germline CDR1 is MDHEN and CDR2 is SYDVKM. V gave up 5 bases and J gave up 3 bases, with 23 bases separating them.

The chain recombines TRBV4-3 with TRBJ2-3; D is unclear. With 0 bases removed from V and 4 bases from J, the gap between germline ends came to 20 bases. This CDR3 has 18 amino acids. CDR1 LGHNA and CDR2 YSLEER come from the germline V gene. CDR3: CASSQDHQISFGADTQYF. CDR3 coding DNA: TGCGCCAGCAGCCAAGATCATCAAATTAGCTTTGGTGCAGATACGCAGTATTTT.

This rearrangement joins TRBV29-1 to TRBJ1-1, with D possibly matching TRBD1 (6 bases). Germline values: CDR1 SQVTM, CDR2 ANQGSEA. Trimming pared 6 bases from V and 1 base from J, leaving 12 bases between. The CDR3 contains 13 residues. Written as DNA, the CDR3 is TGCAGCGTCGCGGTAGGGGGGAACACTGAAGCTTTCTTT. This translates into CSVAVGGNTEAFF.

The chain has TRBV29-1 and TRBJ1-5, with D possibly matching TRBD1 (5 bases). V gave up 6 bases and J gave up 6 bases, with 12 bases separating them. CDR1 SQVTM and CDR2 ANQGSEA come from the germline V gene. This CDR3 region has 12 residues. The CDR3 region has the DNA TGCAGCGTCAGGACACCCGGTCAGCCCCAGCATTTT. It specifies CSVRTPGQPQHF.

The V call is TRBV3-1 (or the pseudogene TRBV3-2), the J call TRBJ2-3; D is perhaps TRBD2 (5 bases). The V end lost 3 bases, the J end lost 4 bases, and 23 bases lay between the germline ends. The CDR3 runs to 18 residues. The germline V gene encodes CDR1 LGHDT and CDR2 YNNKEL (reference sequence). CDR3 sequence: CASSHFRGPRVGADTQYF. The CDR3 DNA is TGTGCCAGCAGCCATTTCCGGGGTCCTCGTGTTGGCGCAGATACGCAGTATTTT.